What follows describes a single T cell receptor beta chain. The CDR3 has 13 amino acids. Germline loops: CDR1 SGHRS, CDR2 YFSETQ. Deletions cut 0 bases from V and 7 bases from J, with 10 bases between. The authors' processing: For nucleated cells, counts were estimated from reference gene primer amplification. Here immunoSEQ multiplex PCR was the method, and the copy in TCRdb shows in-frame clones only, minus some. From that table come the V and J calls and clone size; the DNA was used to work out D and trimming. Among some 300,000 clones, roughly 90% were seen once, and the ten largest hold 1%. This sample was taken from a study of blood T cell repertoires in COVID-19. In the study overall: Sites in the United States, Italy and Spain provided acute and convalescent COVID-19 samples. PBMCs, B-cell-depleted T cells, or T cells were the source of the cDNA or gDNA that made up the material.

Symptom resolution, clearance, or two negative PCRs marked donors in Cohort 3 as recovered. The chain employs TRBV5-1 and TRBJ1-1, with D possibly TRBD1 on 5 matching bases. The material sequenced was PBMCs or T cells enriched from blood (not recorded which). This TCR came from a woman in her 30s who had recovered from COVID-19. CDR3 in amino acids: CASSLGLGDEAFF. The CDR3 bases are TGCGCCAGCAGCTTGGGCCTAGGGGATGAAGCTTTCTTT. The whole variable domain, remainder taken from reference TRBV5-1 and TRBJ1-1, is KAGVTQTPRYLIKTRGQQVTLSCSPISGHRSVSWYQQTPGQGLQFLFEYFSETQRNKGNFPGRFSGRQFSNSRSEMNVSTLELGDSALYLCASSLGLGDEAFFGQGTRLTVV.